The rows below give T cell receptor beta chains drawn from one sample of a study of control samples from healthy donors and cancer patients. This table comes from immunoSEQ multiplex PCR, and its TCRdb copy is limited to in-frame clones, with some not included. The data contain roughly 45,000 clones, approximately 90% of them singletons. Material for sequencing was PBMCs. The receptors here all came from a man aged 25 to 40 with colorectal cancer. The CDR3 runs from the conserved cysteine through the conserved F or W. The order of the fields is V gene, J gene, D gene, clone size, CDR3 protein, CDR3 DNA. The D gene is left open where the match is weak. Part of the rows lack a size; the others show once, few, many or a class for expanded clones.

TRBV4-2,TRBJ1-3,NA,NA,CASSQETSGNTIYF,TGTGCCAGCAGCCAAGAGACCTCTGGAAACACCATATATTTT
TRBV6-2/TRBV6-3,TRBJ1-1,NA,NA,CASSYNPTGGGRTEAFF,TGTGCCAGCAGTTACAATCCGACGGGAGGGGGACGGACTGAAGCTTTCTTT
TRBV4-2,TRBJ2-7,TRBD2,NA,CASSQGTSGGPYEQYF,TGTGCCAGCAGCCAAGGGACTAGCGGGGGGCCCTACGAGCAGTACTTC
TRBV20-1,TRBJ1-4,NA,once,CSASPLSLLYLSTNEKLFF,TGCAGTGCTAGTCCACTCTCACTCCTTTACCTCTCAACTAATGAAAAACTGTTTTTT
TRBV30,TRBJ1-6,TRBD1,NA,CAWRAGTGGSPLHF,TGTGCCTGGAGGGCCGGGACAGGTGGTTCACCCCTCCACTTT
TRBV3-1/TRBV3-2,TRBJ1-1,NA,NA,CASSQAGMQGWWNTEAFF,TGTGCCAGCAGCCAAGCTGGGATGCAGGGGTGGTGGAACACTGAAGCTTTCTTT
TRBV30,TRBJ1-2,TRBD1,NA,CAWSNYPGQRANYGYTF,TGTGCCTGGAGTAACTATCCGGGACAGAGAGCTAACTATGGCTACACCTTC
TRBV19,TRBJ1-1,NA,NA,CASSTTGPPNTEAFF,TGTGCCAGTAGTACAACCGGGCCACCCAACACTGAAGCTTTCTTT
TRBV19,TRBJ2-7,NA,NA,CASSTRDTLGGEQYF,TGTGCCAGTAGTACCCGGGACACCCTAGGAGGGGAGCAGTACTTC
TRBV5-4,TRBJ1-2,NA,NA,CASSSQQGSVGYTF,TGTGCCAGCAGCTCCCAACAGGGCTCGGTGGGCTACACCTTC
TRBV18,TRBJ2-1,TRBD1,NA,CASSRTGLYNEQFF,TGTGCCAGCTCCCGGACAGGGTTGTACAATGAGCAGTTCTTC
TRBV10-1,TRBJ2-2,NA,NA,CASSESRLGSTGELFF,TGCGCCAGCAGTGAGTCTAGGCTCGGAAGCACCGGGGAGCTGTTTTTT
TRBV5-4,TRBJ1-6,NA,NA,CASSRGGTGYNSPLHF,TGTGCCAGCAGCCGAGGGGGGACGGGTTATAATTCACCCCTCCACTTT
TRBV4-3,TRBJ2-1,TRBD2,NA,CASSPLLGGGANEQFF,TGCGCCAGCAGCCCTCTCCTGGGCGGGGGGGCAAATGAGCAGTTCTTC
TRBV9,TRBJ2-2,TRBD1,NA,CASKQGQANTGELFF,TGTGCCAGCAAACAGGGACAGGCGAACACCGGGGAGCTGTTTTTT
TRBV19,TRBJ1-5,NA,once,CASNYKKGVWNQPQHF,TGTGCCAGTAACTATAAAAAAGGGGTCTGGAATCAGCCCCAGCATTTT
TRBV4-3,TRBJ2-3,TRBD2,NA,CASSQDQRGGADTQYF,TGCGCCAGCAGCCAAGATCAGCGGGGGGGCGCAGATACGCAGTATTTT
TRBV9,TRBJ1-4,NA,NA,CASSPGDDHTNEKLFF,TGTGCCAGCAGCCCCGGGGACGATCATACTAATGAAAAACTGTTTTTT
TRBV11-3,TRBJ2-3,TRBD1,NA,CASSHGTVADTQYF,TGTGCCAGCAGCCATGGGACAGTCGCAGATACGCAGTATTTT
TRBV2,TRBJ1-5,TRBD1,NA,CASRKQGAGNQPQHF,TGTGCCAGCAGGAAACAGGGGGCTGGCAATCAGCCCCAGCATTTT
TRBV9,TRBJ1-2,NA,NA,CASSARASYGYTF,TGTGCCAGCAGCGCTAGGGCATCCTATGGCTACACCTTC
TRBV12-5,TRBJ1-1,TRBD1,NA,CASGLGGGIAAEAFF,TGTGCTAGTGGTCTTGGAGGGGGCATTGCGGCTGAAGCTTTCTTT
TRBV29-1,TRBJ1-2,NA,NA,CSVVDPRYYGYTF,TGCAGCGTTGTGGACCCGAGGTACTATGGCTACACCTTC
TRBV29-1,TRBJ2-3,NA,NA,CSVRFRMEPGQSQYF,TGCAGCGTTCGTTTTAGGATGGAGCCAGGCCAATCGCAGTATTTT
TRBV18,TRBJ1-4,TRBD1,NA,CASSGQGFEKLFF,TGTGCCAGCTCAGGACAGGGGTTTGAAAAACTGTTTTTT
TRBV5-1,TRBJ2-6,TRBD1,NA,CASSLVVGGTGANVLTF,TGCGCCAGCAGCTTGGTGGTAGGGGGCACTGGGGCCAACGTCCTGACTTTC
TRBV11-2,TRBJ2-3,NA,NA,CASSLTVSTDTQYF,TGTGCCAGCAGCCTGACGGTTAGCACAGATACGCAGTATTTT
TRBV5-6,TRBJ2-1,TRBD1,NA,CASSGQGQGAYNEQFF,TGTGCCAGCAGTGGCCAAGGACAGGGCGCTTACAATGAGCAGTTCTTC
TRBV5-4,TRBJ2-3,NA,NA,CASSKITGRTDTQYF,TGTGCCAGCAGCAAAATCACAGGGAGGACAGATACGCAGTATTTT
TRBV19,TRBJ1-2,TRBD1,NA,CASSTGQGYGYTF,TGTGCCAGTAGTACCGGACAGGGGTATGGCTACACCTTC
TRBV19,TRBJ2-1,TRBD2,NA,CASSRLAGFYNEQFF,TGTGCCAGTAGTCGGCTAGCGGGTTTTTACAATGAGCAGTTCTTC
TRBV25-1,TRBJ1-2,TRBD1,NA,CASSEPTGTGGYTF,TGTGCCAGCAGTGAACCGACCGGGACAGGGGGCTACACCTTC
TRBV30,TRBJ1-3,NA,once,CAWSVAGNTIYF,TGTGCCTGGAGTGTTGCTGGAAACACCATATATTTT